This is a list of T cell receptor beta chains from one sample in a study of blood T cells in healthy people across ages. TCRdb independently ran MiXCR on the 5' RACE reads; one entry per CDR3 protein. Altogether some 900,000 distinct CDR3 sequences are present, under 30% being singletons, with the ten largest covering approximately 15%. Sequenced material: blood. All receptors come from an elderly woman in good health. The CDR3 runs from the conserved cysteine through the conserved F or W. D genes are given only for firm matches. A row's size may be missing; if present it is once, few, many or a size class.

V gene: TRBV7-2
D gene: .
clone size: .
J gene: TRBJ2-5
CDR3 DNA: TGTGCCAGCAGCCCCCGGGTCCCGGGGGACTCATACCAAGGGACCCAGTACTTC
CDR3 protein: CASSPRVPGDSYQGTQYF

V gene: TRBV7-3
D gene: TRBD1
clone size: .
J gene: TRBJ1-1
CDR3 DNA: TGTGCCAGCAGCCCCCAGGGGGGAAGGAACACTGAAGCTTTCTTT
CDR3 protein: CASSPQGGRNTEAFF

V gene: TRBV4-3
D gene: TRBD2
clone size: .
J gene: TRBJ2-2
CDR3 DNA: TGCGCCAGCACCCTTCAGGTAGCGGGGGGGCGCGACACCGGGGAGCTGTTTTTT
CDR3 protein: CASTLQVAGGRDTGELFF

V gene: TRBV13
D gene: TRBD1
clone size: once
J gene: TRBJ1-6
CDR3 DNA: TGTGCCAGCAGCCCGGGACAGGGGGGACCACCCCTCCACTTT
CDR3 protein: CASSPGQGGPPLHF

V gene: TRBV6-1
D gene: .
clone size: few
J gene: TRBJ2-3
CDR3 DNA: TGTGCCAGCAGTGAACCCCTGGACTGGACCACAGATACGCAGTATTTT
CDR3 protein: CASSEPLDWTTDTQYF

V gene: TRBV24-1
D gene: TRBD1
clone size: .
J gene: TRBJ2-1
CDR3 DNA: TGTGCCACCAGTGAGAGTAACAGGGGCCTCCGAGAGACCCAGTTCTTC
CDR3 protein: CATSESNRGLRETQFF

V gene: TRBV12-3/TRBV12-4
D gene: TRBD1
clone size: many
J gene: TRBJ1-5
CDR3 DNA: TGTGCCAGCAGTTTAAAGGACAGGTTCTTAGAGCCCCAGCATTTT
CDR3 protein: CASSLKDRFLEPQHF

V gene: TRBV12-3/TRBV12-4
D gene: .
clone size: few
J gene: TRBJ2-2
CDR3 DNA: TGTGCCAGCAGCCCTTGGACACCAACGAACACCGGGGAGCTGTTTTTT
CDR3 protein: CASSPWTPTNTGELFF

V gene: TRBV6-1
D gene: .
clone size: .
J gene: TRBJ1-2
CDR3 DNA: TGTGCCAGCACCGCCCAGGGGAGAAACTATGGCTACACCTTC
CDR3 protein: CASTAQGRNYGYTF

V gene: TRBV5-1
D gene: .
clone size: .
J gene: TRBJ1-1
CDR3 DNA: TGCGCCAGCAGCTTGTTGGTTACGGGCACTGAAGCTTTCTTT
CDR3 protein: CASSLLVTGTEAFF

V gene: TRBV6-5
D gene: .
clone size: few
J gene: TRBJ1-6
CDR3 DNA: TGTGCCACCCACCGGAGTGCACCCCTCCACTTT
CDR3 protein: CATHRSAPLHF

V gene: TRBV20-1
D gene: .
clone size: many
J gene: TRBJ2-1
CDR3 DNA: TGCAGTGCTAGAGATAGAGTAACGGCGACAGATGAGCAGTTCTTC
CDR3 protein: CSARDRVTATDEQFF

V gene: TRBV7-2
D gene: .
clone size: many
J gene: TRBJ2-4
CDR3 DNA: TGTGCCAGCAGCTTAGAGCCCCTCGCGTTAGCCAAAAACATTCAGTACTTC
CDR3 protein: CASSLEPLALAKNIQYF

V gene: TRBV5-4
D gene: .
clone size: few
J gene: TRBJ2-2
CDR3 DNA: TGTGCCAGCAGCCAACCTGGACAGATTAACACCGGGGAGCTGTTTTTT
CDR3 protein: CASSQPGQINTGELFF

V gene: TRBV7-2
D gene: .
clone size: many
J gene: TRBJ1-5
CDR3 DNA: TGTGCCAGCAGCCCCGGGACCGCGGGCCAGCATTTT
CDR3 protein: CASSPGTAGQHF

V gene: TRBV5-1
D gene: .
clone size: few
J gene: TRBJ1-6
CDR3 DNA: TGCGCCAGCAGCTTGGGACAGAGTAATTCACCCCTCCACTTT
CDR3 protein: CASSLGQSNSPLHF

V gene: TRBV18
D gene: .
clone size: many
J gene: TRBJ2-5
CDR3 DNA: TGTGCCAGCTCACCACCGTCGTTGGAGACCCAGTACTTC
CDR3 protein: CASSPPSLETQYF

V gene: TRBV7-2
D gene: .
clone size: many
J gene: TRBJ1-2
CDR3 DNA: TGTGCCTCCGGATCCCCGAGCTCCCGTAACTATGGCTACACCTTC
CDR3 protein: CASGSPSSRNYGYTF

V gene: TRBV4-1
D gene: .
clone size: once
J gene: TRBJ1-4
CDR3 DNA: TGCGCCAGCAGCCAAGATCCCCCATCAGCAACTAATGAAAAACTGTTTTTT
CDR3 protein: CASSQDPPSATNEKLFF

V gene: TRBV12-3/TRBV12-4
D gene: .
clone size: few
J gene: TRBJ1-2
CDR3 DNA: TGTGCCAGCAGTTTAGGTCGCGGAGGCGGTAGGGGCTACACCTTC
CDR3 protein: CASSLGRGGGRGYTF

V gene: TRBV12-3/TRBV12-4
D gene: .
clone size: many
J gene: TRBJ2-5
CDR3 DNA: TGTGCCAGCAGTTTGACTTCTCCTCTGGAGACCCAGTACTTC
CDR3 protein: CASSLTSPLETQYF

V gene: TRBV5-1
D gene: TRBD1
clone size: many
J gene: TRBJ2-7
CDR3 DNA: TGCGCCAGCAGCGAAGGGACAGAGTACTACGAGCAGTACTTC
CDR3 protein: CASSEGTEYYEQYF

V gene: TRBV5-1
D gene: .
clone size: few
J gene: TRBJ1-2
CDR3 DNA: TGCGCCAGCAGCTTGGGACAAAATGGCTACACCTTC
CDR3 protein: CASSLGQNGYTF

V gene: TRBV7-8
D gene: TRBD1
clone size: many
J gene: TRBJ1-4
CDR3 DNA: TGTGCCAGCAGCGGCAGGACAGGCACAGCAACTAATGAAAAACTGTTTTTT
CDR3 protein: CASSGRTGTATNEKLFF

V gene: TRBV7-2
D gene: .
clone size: .
J gene: TRBJ2-7
CDR3 DNA: TGTGCCAGCAGCTTATCGGGGGCCCTCGCCGAGCAGTACTTC
CDR3 protein: CASSLSGALAEQYF

V gene: TRBV10-3
D gene: TRBD1
clone size: .
J gene: TRBJ1-4
CDR3 DNA: TGTGCCTCGAACCGAGGGGGGACAGAAAATGAAAAACTGTTTTTT
CDR3 protein: CASNRGGTENEKLFF

V gene: TRBV27
D gene: .
clone size: many
J gene: TRBJ2-1
CDR3 DNA: TGTGCCAGCAGTTCGAACGCGGGGACCTCCTACAATGAGCAGTTCTTC
CDR3 protein: CASSSNAGTSYNEQFF

V gene: TRBV9
D gene: .
clone size: .
J gene: TRBJ2-1
CDR3 DNA: TGTGCCAGCAGCGCGGGTGGACTATCGGGTGGACGGAAGTTCTTC
CDR3 protein: CASSAGGLSGGRKFF

V gene: TRBV6-1
D gene: .
clone size: .
J gene: TRBJ1-1
CDR3 DNA: TGTGCCGGCAGTTCGTTCGACAGGAACACTGGAGCTTTCTTT
CDR3 protein: CAGSSFDRNTGAFF

V gene: TRBV11-2
D gene: .
clone size: many
J gene: TRBJ2-7
CDR3 DNA: TGTGCCAGCAGTTTTAGCGATTACGAGCAGTACTTC
CDR3 protein: CASSFSDYEQYF

V gene: TRBV12-3/TRBV12-4
D gene: TRBD1
clone size: many
J gene: TRBJ1-4
CDR3 DNA: TGTGCCAGCAGACTCAGGGGGCGAGGTGAAAAACTGTTTTTT
CDR3 protein: CASRLRGRGEKLFF

V gene: TRBV3-1
D gene: .
clone size: .
J gene: TRBJ2-2
CDR3 DNA: TGTGCCAGCAGCCAAGCTCTTTCGGTGAACACCGGGGAGCGGTTTTTT
CDR3 protein: CASSQALSVNTGERFF

V gene: TRBV7-9
D gene: .
clone size: many
J gene: TRBJ2-5
CDR3 DNA: TGTGCCAGCAGCTTAGACTCGGGGGGCCGGGAGACCCAGTACTTC
CDR3 protein: CASSLDSGGRETQYF

V gene: TRBV6-4
D gene: TRBD2
clone size: many
J gene: TRBJ2-1
CDR3 DNA: TGTGCCAGCAGACGCGAAGCGGGGGGATTTGATGAGCAGTTCTTC
CDR3 protein: CASRREAGGFDEQFF

V gene: TRBV2
D gene: TRBD1
clone size: .
J gene: TRBJ2-1
CDR3 DNA: TGTGCCAGCAGAACAGGGGGCGGAGATGAGCAGTTCTTC
CDR3 protein: CASRTGGGDEQFF

V gene: TRBV5-1
D gene: .
clone size: few
J gene: TRBJ2-3
CDR3 DNA: TGCGCCAGCAGCTTGCAGAACACAGATACGCAGTATTTT
CDR3 protein: CASSLQNTDTQYF